Listed here are 26 T cell receptor beta chains from one sample, sequenced in a study of blood T cells in healthy people across ages. Then a second PCR, running about 6 to 12 cycles, was carried out with a sample-barcoded 5' primer and a J-beta primer mix. MiXCR, applied by TCRdb to the 5' RACE reads, yields one record per CDR3 protein. Of fewer than 750,000 distinct CDR3 sequences listed, around 48% are singletons. Sequencing was performed on blood. These receptors all come from an elderly man in good health.

This clonotype has more than one count but fewer than ten. The CDR3 bases are TGTGCCAGCAGTAAGACGGGGAAAGAGACCCAGTACTTC. The encoded protein is CASSKTGKETQYF. V usage is TRBV25-1 and J usage is TRBJ2-5, with D possibly TRBD2 on 5 matching bases. This CDR3 has 13 residues. From germline, CDR1 is MGHDK and CDR2 SYGVNS. V was trimmed by 5 bases and J by 3 bases, leaving 10 bases between them.

The chain employs TRBV20-1 and TRBJ2-1; TRBD2 agrees at 11 bases. The better agreement between TRBJ2-7 and the DNA end casts doubt on the J call. CDR1 DFQATT and CDR2 SNEGSKA come from the germline V gene (reference sequence). This CDR3 is built from 13 residues. CDR3 coding DNA: TGCAGTGCCTCTAGCGGGAGGTACAATGAGCAGTACTTC. This encodes CSASSGRYNEQYF.

The rearrangement joins TRBV18 to TRBJ2-7; either TRBD1 or TRBD2 may fit D (5 bases each). The V end was cut by 2 bases, the J end by 4 bases, with 15 bases between. Per the germline V gene, CDR1 is KGHSH and CDR2 is LQKENI. The CDR3 sequence is 15 residues long. CDR3 coding DNA: TGTGCCAGCTCACCAACCGGGGACCGCGAATACGAGCAGTACTTC. The encoded protein is CASSPTGDREYEQYF.

This clonotype showed up many times. This may arise from a read error, as a much more abundant clone is one base away. V usage is TRBV6-5 and J usage is TRBJ2-3, with 7 positions matching TRBD2. After removal of 2 bases from V and 4 bases from J, the junction contained 6 bases not matched to a gene. CDR1 and CDR2 (germline): MNHEY, SVGAGI. The CDR3 is 15 amino acids. CDR3 sequence (DNA): TGTGCCAGCAGTTACGCGGGCGGGGGACCAGATACGCAGTATTTT. It encodes CASSYAGGGPDTQYF.

This clonotype was picked up one time. The CDR3 DNA reads TGTGCCAGCAGCTGGACGTCGGGGTACAGTCAGTACTTC. It specifies CASSWTSGYSQYF. The chain carries TRBV5-6 and TRBJ2-4; weak D call: TRBD2 (5 bases). This CDR3 spans 13 amino acids. Per germline, CDR1 SGHDT and CDR2 YYEEEE. Trimming pared 3 bases from V and 12 bases from J, leaving 16 bases between.

This clonotype was seen more than once but under ten times. The chain recombines TRBV7-9 with TRBJ1-5; tentative D call: TRBD1 (5 bases). Germline V gives CDR1 SEHNR, CDR2 FQNEAQ (reference sequence). The CDR3 sequence is 12 residues long. Trimming left V 1 base short and J 14 bases short, with 12 bases between. DNA of the CDR3: TGTGCCAGCAGCTTAGGGAGGGGATCTGAGCATTTT. Translated: CASSLGRGSEHF. The full variable domain, its missing parts supplied by reference TRBV7-9 and TRBJ1-5, is DTGVSQNPRHKITKRGQNVTFRCDPISEHNRLYWYRQTLGQGPEFLTYFQNEAQLEKSRLLSDRFSAERPKGSFSTLEIQRTEQGDSAMYLCASSLGRGSEHFGDGTRLSIL.

V and J are TRBV6-1 and TRBJ2-6; weak D call: TRBD1 (5 bases). Trimming pared 4 bases from V and 4 bases from J, leaving 11 bases between. This CDR3 has 15 residues. Germline V gene sequence: CDR1 MNHNS, CDR2 SASEGT. The CDR3 protein is CASSAQGSGANVLTF. As DNA, the CDR3 is TGTGCCAGCAGTGCCCAGGGTTCCGGGGCCAACGTCCTGACTTTC.

The gene calls are TRBV20-1 and TRBJ1-6; D is perhaps TRBD1 (5 bases). Per the germline V gene, CDR1 is DFQATT and CDR2 is SNEGSKA (reference sequence). There are 17 residues in the CDR3. With 0 bases removed from V and 4 bases from J, the gap between germline ends came to 16 bases. The DNA of the CDR3 is TGCAGTGCTAGAGATGGCGGGGCCGAAAAGTATAATTCACCCCTCCACTTT. Protein: CSARDGGAEKYNSPLHF.

The chain recombines TRBV4-1 with TRBJ2-1; D ambiguous. The CDR3 is made up of 15 amino acids. Per germline, CDR1 MGHRA and CDR2 YSYEKL. V lost 0 bases and J lost 2, with 8 bases in between. The CDR3 sequence is CASSQDVGTYNEQFF. The CDR3 DNA follows: TGCGCCAGCAGCCAAGACGTGGGAACCTACAATGAGCAGTTCTTC.

The chain combines TRBV20-1 with TRBJ2-1; 9 bases match TRBD2. This CDR3 region has 16 residues. Germline V gives CDR1 DFQATT, CDR2 SNEGSKA (reference sequence). The J segment lost 6 bases and the V segment lost 7 bases, leaving 16 bases of the junction unmatched. CDR3 in DNA: TGCAGTGTCCCGACTGGCGGGAGGGGAAAAGGCAATGAGCAGTTCTTC. As protein: CSVPTGGRGKGNEQFF.

This clonotype has just a few counts. This chain connects TRBV12-3 or TRBV12-4 to TRBJ2-3; D is perhaps TRBD2 (5 bases). This CDR3 is 15 amino acids long. V was shortened by 3 bases and J by 5 bases, with 15 bases between the two germline ends. As DNA, the CDR3 is TGTGCCAGCAGTTTTCCTGCCTACCGGGGAGATACGCAGTATTTT. Protein product: CASSFPAYRGDTQYF.

This clonotype was found once. The V call is TRBV7-2, the J call TRBJ1-5; weak D call: TRBD1 (6 bases). The V end lost 2 bases, the J end lost 6 bases, and 11 bases lay between the germline ends. Germline-derived CDR1 and CDR2 are SGHTA and FQGNSA. The CDR3 totals 14 residues. The CDR3 sequence is CASSLRGAGQPQHF. Here the CDR3 DNA reads TGTGCCAGCAGCTTACGGGGGGCGGGTCAGCCCCAGCATTTT.

In this sample, this clonotype turned up a few times. The chain recombines TRBV4-3 with TRBJ2-3; TRBD2 agrees at 10 bases. V dropped 4 bases and J dropped 0; count of bases not matched to a gene: 7. Germline CDR1 is LGHNA and CDR2 is YSLEER. This CDR3 is built from 17 residues. CDR3 region: CASSPSWTSGSTDTQYF. The CDR3 coding sequence is TGCGCCAGCAGCCCGTCTTGGACTAGCGGCAGCACAGATACGCAGTATTTT.

This clonotype occurred a few times. The rearrangement uses TRBV25-1 and TRBJ2-1; D not resolved. CDR3 length: 14 amino acids. Between the trimmed V and J ends, which lost 2 bases and 8 bases, there was a span of 13 bases. Germline CDR1 is MGHDK and CDR2 is SYGVNS. The CDR3 bases are TGTGCCAGCAGTGAACTTGGACCTGTCTATGAGCAGTTCTTC. It specifies CASSELGPVYEQFF.

Regarding this clonotype: One base away lies a much larger clone, so this may be a sequencing read error. The gene calls are TRBV6-6 and TRBJ1-2; the D gene is possibly TRBD1 (6 bases). V shed 8 bases and J shed 8 bases, with 18 bases lying between them. Per germline, CDR1 MNHNY and CDR2 SVGAGI (reference sequence). The CDR3 is 13 residues long. CDR3 in DNA: TGTGCCAGCGGCTTCCGACAGGTTGAAGGCTACACCTTC. Protein sequence: CASGFRQVEGYTF.

V is TRBV27 and J is TRBJ1-1, with D possibly being TRBD1 (6 bases). Germline CDR1 is MNHEY and CDR2 is SMNVEV (reference sequence). V lost 4 bases and J lost 2, with 11 bases in between. This CDR3 comprises 14 residues. The CDR3 loop reads CASSSTGGNTEAFF. In DNA form, the CDR3 reads TGTGCCAGCAGTTCCACCGGGGGCAACACTGAAGCTTTCTTT.

This clonotype was recorded only once. This may be a read error, as it is one base from a much larger clone. V is TRBV7-9 and J is TRBJ1-2; unclear D gene. V lost 1 base, J lost 6 bases, and 9 bases lay in between. The CDR3 length is 13 residues. Germline V gene lookup returns CDR1 SEHNR and CDR2 FQNEAQ (reference sequence). In nucleotides, the CDR3 is TGTGCCAGCAGCTTAGATACCAGCGATGGCTACACCTTC. It is translated as CASSLDTSDGYTF.

As concerns this clonotype: A much larger clone lies one base from this, so it may be a read error. The genes are TRBV6-1 and TRBJ2-2, with 14 bases lining up with TRBD2. The CDR3 contains 16 residues. With V trimmed by 2 bases and J by 7 bases, 3 bases remained unmatched. Germline lookup yields CDR1 MNHNS and CDR2 SASEGT. The chain's CDR3 is CASSESGLAGGGELFF. The DNA of the CDR3 is TGTGCCAGCAGTGAATCAGGACTAGCGGGGGGCGGGGAGCTGTTTTTT.

V and J are TRBV3-1 and TRBJ1-2; D remains unclear. Trimming took off 2 bases at V and 6 bases at J, with 13 bases between the two ends. This CDR3 contains 14 residues. Germline CDR1 is LGHDT and CDR2 is YNNKEL (reference sequence). This chain's CDR3 is CASSQPNAVHGYTF. For the CDR3, the DNA is TGTGCCAGCAGCCAACCCAATGCGGTTCATGGCTACACCTTC.

The chain employs TRBV7-2 and TRBJ2-7, with TRBD2 identical over 10 bases. Germline V CDR1 and CDR2: SGHTA, FQGNSA. This CDR3 has 15 amino acids. V lost 1 base, J lost 2 bases, and 2 bases stayed unmatched. In DNA, the CDR3 is TGTGCCAGCAGCTTAGACACTAGCGGGGCCTACGAGCAGTACTTC. It is translated as CASSLDTSGAYEQYF.

About this clonotype itself: This could be a read error, since a much larger clone is one nucleotide away. This rearrangement joins TRBV6-5 to TRBJ2-5; 8 positions match TRBD2. The DNA end favors TRBJ2-7, so the J call may be wrong. Germline V gene data show CDR1 as MNHEY and CDR2 as SVGAGI. The CDR3 totals 14 residues. The CDR3 protein is CASSEIGRAYEQYF. The DNA of the CDR3 is TGTGCCAGCAGTGAAATCGGGAGGGCGTACGAGCAGTACTTC.

To note about this clonotype: One end of the junction fails to match germline, which may point to a read error. The rearrangement joins TRBV29-1 to TRBJ2-7; 10 nucleotides align to TRBD2. In germline, CDR1 is SQVTM, CDR2 ANQGSEA. The CDR3 loop spans 15 amino acids. The CDR3 is CGVGFSASGSHEQYF. The DNA for the CDR3 is TGCGGCGTTGGCTTTTCGGCTAGCGGGAGTCACGAGCAGTACTTC.

The chain carries TRBV2 and TRBJ2-7; D not certain. The CDR3 is made up of 12 amino acids. Germline CDR1 is SNHLY and CDR2 is FYNNEI. Trimming stripped 7 bases from V and 2 bases from J, with 9 bases between. CDR3 region: CASMAVPYEQYF. The CDR3 coding sequence is TGTGCCAGCATGGCAGTCCCCTACGAGCAGTACTTC.

This rearrangement joins TRBV11-2 to TRBJ2-7; D perhaps matches TRBD1 (6 bases). CDR3 length: 13 amino acids. The V gene's germline CDR1 is SGHAT and CDR2 FQNNGV. The germline V and J ends were trimmed by 4 bases and 4 bases, with 11 bases remaining between them. In DNA form, the CDR3 reads TGTGCCAGCAGCTCAGGGGCTCGATACGAGCAGTACTTC. Amino acid sequence: CASSSGARYEQYF.

The chain links TRBV6-5 to TRBJ1-2; D not certain. With 5 bases removed from V and 2 bases from J, the gap between germline ends came to 9 bases. CDR1 and CDR2 from the germline V gene are MNHEY and SVGAGI. This CDR3 has 13 residues. CDR3 coding DNA: TGTGCCAGCAGTGACCTTCAAAACTATGGCTACACCTTC. It encodes CASSDLQNYGYTF.

The genes are TRBV7-3 and TRBJ2-3, with 7 nucleotides matching TRBD2. The V segment lost 1 base and the J segment 3 bases; nucleotides outside the gene matches: 10. Germline CDR1 and CDR2: SGHTA and FQGTGA. This CDR3 is 17 amino acids long. Written as DNA, the CDR3 is TGTGCCAGCAGCTTAATTGGCTGGCGGGGAGGGACAGATACGCAGTATTTT. Protein: CASSLIGWRGGTDTQYF. Full variable domain (missing parts from reference TRBV7-3 and TRBJ2-3): GAGVSQTPSNKVTEKGKYVELRCDPISGHTALYWYRQSLGQGPEFLIYFQGTGAADDSGLPNDRFFAVRPEGSVSTLKIQRTERGDSAVYLCASSLIGWRGGTDTQYFGPGTRLTVL.